This TCR beta chain is drawn from a study of cytomegalovirus exposure and HLA in healthy donors (dated by TCRdb to 2015 to 2018). Regarding the research as a whole: According to an earlier analysis of 587 of the donors, about 170 million T cells yielded roughly 110 million unique TCR beta sequences and about 300 Gb of sequence data. Using immunosequencing, the study profiled T cell repertoires from about 650 subjects and related those repertoires to cytomegalovirus serostatus. A separate validation cohort of over a hundred different subjects was used in addition to the roughly 670-subject first cohort. Typing coverage differed by locus: A, B, C, DRB1 and DQB1 were typed in about 620-640 donors, DQA1 in 522, DPA1 in roughly 590, and DPB1 in 400 to 490. To predict cytomegalovirus infection status, the study combined high-throughput TCR immunosequencing, statistical association of individual TCRs with disease status, and machine learning. In a later analysis, previously published TCR beta repertoires from roughly 710 donors were re-analyzed and high-resolution HLA genotyping was added so that TCR occurrence patterns could be studied. Roughly five DR-DQ haplotypes were handled as single units for association and clustering, since linkage in the cohort was strong. Roughly 300 gigabases of sequencing data and roughly 90 million unique TCR sequences were included in an early release covering several hundred HLA-typed donors. Donor age, sex, ethnicity and CMV serostatus were compiled alongside the repertoire data. To decide whether each TCR beta V gene segment behaved as functional or pseudogenic, an earlier analysis of approximately 620 of the donors relied on high-throughput TCR beta sequencing. Of the 300 to 500 genotyped donors, less than 85% were placed in the genetic ancestry cluster associated with self-reported Caucasian donors. The study aimed to test whether signatures of past pathogen exposure could be identified by cataloging public T cell receptors. In the later analysis, no new phenotypic data were used to find candidate immune exposures; instead, reliance was placed on TCR beta sequences and their occurrence across donors. Among some 400 genotyped donors of the cohort, an average of approximately 200,000 unique TCR beta nucleotide sequences was sequenced per donor, of which roughly 17% were non-productive. Genome-wide SNP genotypes for about three fifths of the roughly 700 donors were used in a later genetic analysis, which treated that subset as a discovery cohort. Class I and class II HLA loci were covered by the typing at four-digit resolution. All discovery cohort repertoires had been generated on a single sequencing platform. Study-level results and caveats: The 87-base-pair reads could not distinguish some IMGT-functional V segments, including TRBV6-2 and TRBV6-3, so those segments were excluded. Assigning TCR associations to individual alleles was difficult when HLA alleles, especially DR and DQ, strongly co-occurred. A cluster of highly shared sequence variants was judged likely to be a technical artifact of the sequencing pipeline. Correlated functional status among segregating V segments might be attributable to linkage disequilibrium, but an unknown experimental factor could not be ruled out. The presence/absence analyses assumed that sequencing depth was roughly uniform across donors, and that assumption may not be true. Because counts were too low, seventeen rarely observed V segments, including chromosome 9 orphons, were excluded from the earlier analysis of 587 of the donors. Because HLA typing was unavailable for some donors at each locus, only the typed subset was used in association tests. In a later analysis, TCR association rates were found to vary across HLA loci, with the most associated TCRs seen for DRB1 alleles and the fewest for HLA-C alleles. Most TCR sequences were seen in very few donors, while some public TCRs were found in many individuals. A later genetic analysis reported fewer N-insertions in productive TCRs among donors in an Asian-associated ancestry cluster than the roughly 620-donor mean. A further reported finding was that TCR beta sequences accurately predicted the HLA-A and HLA-B alleles for most subjects in the first cohort. In a later analysis, HLA-associated TCR beta chains showed more clonal expansion and lower generation probabilities than non-associated chains that were equally common. Cytomegalovirus status was reported to be diagnosed by the classifier with high specificity and sensitivity in both the original and validation cohorts. A later genetic analysis associated a missense DCLRE1C variant with V-gene and J-gene trimming of TCR beta chains, and an independent cohort replicated the association. In a later analysis, most CMV-associated TCR beta chains were found to appear HLA-restricted, with HLA associations seemingly driven largely by CMV exposure. The only immune exposure information available for the cohort was CMV serostatus. Three of the identified cytomegalovirus-associated TCR beta chains were confirmed in vitro to be specific for cytomegalovirus antigens. At a false discovery rate of 0.05, a later analysis linked 15,000 to 20,000 TCR beta sequences to specific HLA alleles. In a later analysis, several top co-occurrence clusters were reported to appear linked to parvovirus B19, influenza, CMV and Epstein-Barr virus. The authors suggested that the approach could potentially be extended to other disease states and immunological phenotypes. In an earlier analysis of fewer than 750 of the donors, most TCR beta V segments were observed in productive rearrangements about 87% or about 30% of the time, broadly matching IMGT annotations. In this cohort, only TCR beta chains were sequenced, and detectable features were limited by the absence of alpha or paired-chain data. In the study, roughly 160 TCR beta chains were listed as associated with cytomegalovirus.

As regards this clone: This clone's antigen is unknown. No per-base quality is available; no much larger clone lies one base away.

To prepare the library, the immunoSEQ multiplex PCR assay was applied. For the multiplex PCR, a mixture combining 60 forward primers for TCR Vbeta segments and 13 reverse primers for TCR Jbeta segments was used. The CDR3 region of rearranged TCR beta genes was amplified from genomic DNA by a multiplex PCR assay. The Illumina HiSeq System was used to sequence the amplified TCR beta libraries as 87-base-pair reads. Regarding the original processing steps: Across the roughly 700 repertoires, a later analysis counted 60 million to 90 million unique TCR beta chains, about 10 million of which were shared by at least two donors. To remove PCR and sequencing errors, raw reads were error-corrected and collapsed into unique sequences using a nearest-neighbor algorithm that merged closely related sequences. V, D and J gene segments were assigned by aligning CDR3 sequences to IMGT reference sequences. Each retained sequence needed at least a six-nucleotide match to both a V gene segment and a J gene segment. A rearrangement was called productive if the CDR3 had no stop codons and remained in frame with V and J, and every other rearrangement was called non-productive. Following IMGT convention, CDR3 was defined as the stretch from the second conserved V-encoded cysteine to the conserved J-encoded phenylalanine. The earlier analysis of approximately 500 of the donors excluded sequences that lacked an unambiguous match to a single V gene segment. In an earlier analysis of 587 of the donors, a V segment was called functional when productive rearrangements were above 56.7%, and segregating when the standard deviation between donors exceeded 5%. A statistical classification framework was built to diagnose cytomegalovirus status from the catalog of TCR beta chain sequences. In a later analysis, TCR nucleotide sequences were compared against IMGT/GENE-DB human TR gene sequences so that V and J genes could be assigned. Using the TCRdist pipeline, a later analysis assigned CDR3 sequences along with most-parsimonious VDJ recombination scenarios. A later analysis defined each TCR beta chain by its CDR3 amino acid sequence plus V-gene family, and excluded reads lacking a unique V-gene family. To address suspected cross-contamination and a sequencing artifact, a later analysis removed several hundred highly shared, low-generation-probability nucleotide sequences. A later analysis calculated a clonal expansion index for each public chain from normalized within-repertoire ranks of inferred template counts. Generation probabilities in a later analysis came from a VDJ recombination model fitted to out-of-frame rearrangements, and those results were checked against IGoR. In a later analysis, TCR-TCR, TCR-HLA and TCR-CMV co-occurrence was scored with hypergeometric tests, and a repertoire-size bias correction was applied to TCR pairs. A later analysis estimated false discovery rates by permuting HLA or CMV assignments 20 times. In a later analysis, co-occurring TCRs were grouped using DBSCAN, with TCRdist sequence similarity added in when clustering inside HLA-allele-positive subsets. Co-occurrence clustering excluded repertoires with fewer than 30,000 or more than 120,000 public chains, plus five with anomalous nucleotide sharing. TCRdb provides this immuneACCESS table in a form limited to in-frame rearrangements. Some clones are lacking; in checked studies, under half of them reflect an unresolved V gene, and why the rest are absent is not known. V, J and clone size were drawn from that table, and D and trimming were deduced from the DNA. The sample records around 200,000 clones, approximately 79% of which are singletons. The ten largest clonotypes hold 1.5% to 2% of the sample.

Trimmed from V: 1 base; trimmed from J: 4 bases; junction bases lacking a gene match: 12. CDR1 MGHRA and CDR2 YSYEKL were looked up in the germline V gene. From the cysteine up to the phenylalanine, the CDR3 has a length of 18 residues. CDR3 DNA is the only sequence kept; it has 54 bases, read in frame from the first base. The cohort consisted of 600 to 750 healthy bone marrow donors. Cohort members were all nominally healthy when sampled, although unrecorded immune exposures were likely present. The donor was CMV seronegative and was included in the group of approximately 350 seronegative cohort members. Every donor gave a peripheral blood sample, and the peripheral blood mononuclear cells from that sample were used for TCR beta sequencing. The Qiagen DNeasy Blood Extraction Kit was used to extract genomic DNA from the blood cell samples.

The V and J genes are TRBV4-1 and TRBJ2-5; TRBD2 agrees with 10 junctional bases. The clonotype was recovered from a male donor in good health and CMV-seronegative. The sequencing sample was made of PBMCs. The nucleotide sequence reads as follows: TGCGCCAGCAGCCAAGCTCTTACATTAAGCGGGGGGGGAGAGACCCAGTACTTC. It is translated as CASSQALTLSGGGETQYF.